This record looks at one T cell receptor beta chain sequence and its context. The antigen is unknown. This entry belongs to a study of cytomegalovirus exposure and HLA in healthy donors. General study points: Immune exposure was documented only through CMV serostatus. It is likely that the observed cluster of highly shared sequence variants was a sequencing artifact. It has been reported that TCR beta sequences accurately predicted the HLA-A and HLA-B alleles of most subjects.

PCR primers comprised 60 Vbeta and 13 Jbeta primers. Data came from immunoSEQ multiplex PCR; TCRdb stores just in-frame clones and leaves some out. In the table there are approximately 140,000 clones, around 60% of which are singletons. V lost 3 bases and J lost 6; bases outside the gene matches: 4. This CDR3 has 14 residues. The V gene's germline CDR1 is ENHRY and CDR2 SYGVKD. This chain links TRBV10-3 with TRBJ2-7; 11 bases align to TRBD1. The sequenced material came from PBMCs. The TCR comes from a woman in her fifties or sixties in good health and CMV-seropositive. The CDR3 coding sequence is TGTGCCATCAGTGACCGGGACAGGGGGTCCGAGCAGTACTTC. Translation: CAISDRDRGSEQYF.